This TCR beta chain is from a study of T cells expressing NK-cell markers. Findings and limits, study-wide: The study did not resolve the HCMV specificity of expanded NKG2C+ T cell clones.

Reprocessing the 5' RACE reads, TCRdb reports a single entry for every CDR3 protein and omits DNA. This sample contains roughly 160,000 distinct CDR3 sequences. About this clonotype: Antigen: not known.

This receptor was taken from a man between 18 and 69 years old in good health. The sample was blood T cells: a sorted CD56 or NKG2C T cell subset, CD4+ or CD8+ T cells, or bulk PBMC T cells (not recorded which).

This CDR3 is CASSLGAGIENTEAFF. The V and J genes are TRBV7-9 and TRBJ1-1; TCRdb gives TRBD1 as the D gene, but with no DNA this cannot be confirmed. The V gene's germline CDR1 is SEHNR and CDR2 FQNEAQ (reference sequence). The CDR3 is made up of 16 amino acids.